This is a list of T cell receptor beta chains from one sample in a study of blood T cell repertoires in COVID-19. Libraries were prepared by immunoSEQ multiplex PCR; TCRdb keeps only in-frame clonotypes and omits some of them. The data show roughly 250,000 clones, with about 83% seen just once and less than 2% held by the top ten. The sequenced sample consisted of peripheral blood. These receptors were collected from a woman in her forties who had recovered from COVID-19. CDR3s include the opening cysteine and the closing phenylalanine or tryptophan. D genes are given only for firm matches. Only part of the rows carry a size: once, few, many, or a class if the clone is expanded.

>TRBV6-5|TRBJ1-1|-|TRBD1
CASSYSTGARVPEAFF
TGTGCCAGCAGTTACAGCACAGGGGCTAGAGTTCCTGAAGCTTTCTTT
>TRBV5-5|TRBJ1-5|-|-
CASSLWGQGGSNQPQHF
TGTGCCAGCAGCTTGTGGGGGCAGGGCGGTAGCAATCAGCCCCAGCATTTT
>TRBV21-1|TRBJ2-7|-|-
CASSSKVGAGGYEQYF
TGTGCCAGCAGCTCAAAGGTTGGAGCAGGAGGTTACGAGCAGTACTTC
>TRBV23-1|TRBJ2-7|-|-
CASSPGQPVGYEQYF
TGCGCCAGCAGCCCCGGACAGCCCGTGGGCTACGAGCAGTACTTC
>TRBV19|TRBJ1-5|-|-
CASSVGGPNQPQHF
TGTGCCAGTAGTGTTGGAGGGCCCAATCAGCCCCAGCATTTT
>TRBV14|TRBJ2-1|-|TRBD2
CASSQDPAGGYNEQFF
TGTGCCAGCAGCCAAGATCCAGCGGGGGGTTACAATGAGCAGTTCTTC
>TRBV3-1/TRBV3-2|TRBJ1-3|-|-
CASSLRRSSGNTIYF
TGTGCCAGCAGCCTACGACGGAGCTCTGGAAACACCATATATTTT
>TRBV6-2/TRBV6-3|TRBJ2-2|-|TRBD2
CASSYERAGGLNTGELFF
TGTGCCAGCAGTTACGAGCGAGCGGGGGGACTGAACACCGGGGAGCTGTTTTTT
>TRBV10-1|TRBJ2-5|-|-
CASSGQIQETQYF
TGCGCCAGCAGTGGTCAAATTCAAGAGACCCAGTACTTC
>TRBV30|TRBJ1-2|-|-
CAWSESGYGYTF
TGTGCCTGGAGCGAATCAGGCTATGGCTACACCTTC
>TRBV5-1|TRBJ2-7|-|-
CASSSDRLGYEQYF
TGCGCCAGCAGCTCCGACAGGTTAGGCTACGAGCAGTACTTC
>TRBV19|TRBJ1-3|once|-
CASSLRGLMSSGNTIYF
TGTGCCAGTAGCCTGCGGGGACTCATGAGCTCTGGAAACACCATATATTTT
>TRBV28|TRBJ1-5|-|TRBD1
CASSPGTAVNQPQHF
TGTGCCAGCAGCCCCGGGACAGCAGTCAATCAGCCCCAGCATTTT
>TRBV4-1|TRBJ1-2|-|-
CASSLQGLGYGYTF
TGCGCCAGCAGCCTCCAGGGGTTGGGGTATGGCTACACCTTC
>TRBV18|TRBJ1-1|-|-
CASSPGSGRDTEAFF
TGTGCCAGCTCACCGGGGAGCGGTCGGGACACTGAAGCTTTCTTT
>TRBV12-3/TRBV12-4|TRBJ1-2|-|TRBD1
CASSKQGRYGYTF
TGTGCCAGCAGTAAACAGGGGCGCTATGGCTACACCTTC
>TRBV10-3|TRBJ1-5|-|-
CAIRPQGDNQPQHF
TGTGCCATCAGGCCCCAGGGTGACAATCAGCCCCAGCATTTT
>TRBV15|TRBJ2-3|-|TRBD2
CATSRAPAGDADTQYF
TGTGCCACCAGCAGGGCCCCCGCGGGGGACGCAGATACGCAGTATTTT
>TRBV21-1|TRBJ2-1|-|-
CASSSPLGNEQFF
TGTGCCAGCAGCTCGCCACTAGGCAATGAGCAGTTCTTC
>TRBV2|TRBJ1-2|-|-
CASSEQSMRYGYTF
TGTGCCAGCAGTGAACAAAGCATGCGGTATGGCTACACCTTC
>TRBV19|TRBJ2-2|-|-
CASSPQGNTGELFF
TGTGCCAGTAGCCCACAGGGGAACACCGGGGAGCTGTTTTTT
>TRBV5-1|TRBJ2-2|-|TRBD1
CASSLRWTGGDTGELFF
TGCGCCAGCAGCTTGAGGTGGACAGGGGGGGACACCGGGGAGCTGTTTTTT
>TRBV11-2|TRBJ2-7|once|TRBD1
CASSPTGYEQYF
TGTGCCAGCAGCCCGACAGGGTACGAGCAGTACTTC
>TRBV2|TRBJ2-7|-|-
CASRPQGFGEQYF
TGTGCCAGCAGGCCACAGGGATTTGGCGAGCAGTACTTC
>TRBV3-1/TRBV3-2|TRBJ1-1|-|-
CASSQEDSPVPEAFF
TGTGCCAGCAGCCAAGAGGACTCCCCGGTGCCTGAAGCTTTCTTT
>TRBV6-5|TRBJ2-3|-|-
CASSYGPGADTQYF
TGTGCCAGCAGTTATGGTCCGGGGGCAGATACGCAGTATTTT
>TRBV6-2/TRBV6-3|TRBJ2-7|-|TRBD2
CASSIRTSGGPSYEQYF
TGTGCCAGCAGTATCCGGACTAGCGGGGGGCCGAGCTACGAGCAGTACTTC
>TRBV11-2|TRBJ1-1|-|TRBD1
CASSLQIDRVEAFF
TGTGCCAGCAGCTTGCAAATTGACAGGGTTGAAGCTTTCTTT
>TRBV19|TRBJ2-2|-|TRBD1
CASRQGVNTGELFF
TGTGCCAGTAGACAGGGGGTGAACACCGGGGAGCTGTTTTTT
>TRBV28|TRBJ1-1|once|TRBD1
CASRGQGANTEAFF
TGTGCCAGCAGGGGACAGGGGGCGAACACTGAAGCTTTCTTT
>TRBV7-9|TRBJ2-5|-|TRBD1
CASSLATGTGVETQYF
TGTGCCAGCAGCTTGGCCACCGGGACAGGGGTCGAGACCCAGTACTTC
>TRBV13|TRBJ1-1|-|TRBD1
CASSLGSGTGGSEAFF
TGTGCCAGCAGCTTAGGGTCCGGGACAGGGGGCAGTGAAGCTTTCTTT
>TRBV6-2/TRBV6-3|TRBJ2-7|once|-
CASSGTLALREQYF
TGTGCCAGCAGCGGGACTTTGGCACTACGAGAGCAGTACTTC
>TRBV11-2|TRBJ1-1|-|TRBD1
CASSLQGTRGFDAEAFF
TGTGCCAGCAGCTTACAGGGGACCAGGGGGTTTGACGCTGAAGCTTTCTTT
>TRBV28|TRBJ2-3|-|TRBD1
CASSLLRTGSHTDTQYF
TGTGCCAGCAGTTTATTGCGGACAGGGTCTCACACAGATACGCAGTATTTT
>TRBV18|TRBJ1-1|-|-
CASSPARGPWSTEAFF
TGTGCCAGCTCACCGGCCAGGGGCCCCTGGAGCACTGAAGCTTTCTTT
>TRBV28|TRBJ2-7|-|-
CASSLPLVTYYEQYF
TGTGCCAGCAGTTTGCCCCTTGTCACCTATTACGAGCAGTACTTC
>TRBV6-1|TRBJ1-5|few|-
CASSVFRDNSNQPQHF
TGTGCCAGCAGTGTCTTCCGGGACAATAGCAATCAGCCCCAGCATTTT
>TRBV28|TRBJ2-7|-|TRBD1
CASSYSKTPGQGYVSYEQYF
TGTGCCAGCAGTTACTCTAAGACACCGGGACAGGGATACGTCAGCTACGAGCAGTACTTC
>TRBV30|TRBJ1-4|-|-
CAWSQKSGLFF
TGTGCCTGGAGTCAAAAGTCCGGACTGTTTTTT
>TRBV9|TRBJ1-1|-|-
CASSVKTGGGGEAFF
TGTGCCAGCAGCGTTAAGACAGGCGGGGGTGGTGAAGCTTTCTTT
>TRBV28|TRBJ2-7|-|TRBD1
CASSFTGDSYEQYF
TGTGCCAGCAGTTTTACAGGGGACTCCTACGAGCAGTACTTC
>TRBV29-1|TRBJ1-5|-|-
CSVLPDNQPQHF
TGCAGCGTTCTTCCAGACAATCAGCCCCAGCATTTT
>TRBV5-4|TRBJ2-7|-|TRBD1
CASHPGGVLYEQYF
TGTGCCAGCCACCCAGGGGGTGTATTATACGAGCAGTACTTC
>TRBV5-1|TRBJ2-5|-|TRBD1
CASSSGQAQETQYF
TGCGCCAGCAGCTCCGGACAGGCTCAAGAGACCCAGTACTTC
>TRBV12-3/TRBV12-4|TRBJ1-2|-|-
CASSSGDGYTF
TGTGCCAGCAGTTCAGGGGATGGCTACACCTTC
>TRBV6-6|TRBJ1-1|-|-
CASTPPNAGRGTEAFF
TGTGCCAGCACTCCCCCTAATGCGGGTCGAGGGACTGAAGCTTTCTTT
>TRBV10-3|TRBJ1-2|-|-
CAISVSDSAMGGYTF
TGTGCCATCAGCGTTTCGGACAGCGCAATGGGTGGCTACACCTTC
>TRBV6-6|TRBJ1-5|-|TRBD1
CASLGQRALGQPQHF
TGTGCCAGCTTGGGACAGCGGGCCTTAGGTCAGCCCCAGCATTTT